The 30 T cell receptor beta chains listed next were all sequenced from one sample in a study of human T cells and chemical hapten exposure. TCRdb reprocessed the RACE reads via MiXCR and lists one record per CDR3 protein. The table lists more than 80,000 distinct CDR3 sequences, less than 15% of them singletons, with roughly 1.6% in the top ten. The time point: pre-sensitization, week 0. As to treatment: therapeutic diphenylcyclopropenone sensitization with weekly scalp DPC. Sequencing was performed on whole blood, taken in connection with sensitization to the hapten diphenylcyclopropenone (DPC). The receptors derive from a woman aged 45-60 years with alopecia areata. Some clones in this sample may be carry-over from other donors' samples.

This clonotype has only a few counts. The V call is TRBV20-1, the J call TRBJ1-2, with a possible D match to TRBD1 (5 bases). Germline assignment: CDR1 DFQATT and CDR2 SNEGSKA (reference sequence). The CDR3 length is 14 residues. Trimming removed 2 bases from V and 7 bases from J, with 17 bases in between. CDR3 amino acids: CSARPTGLTGGYTF. The CDR3 DNA reads TGCAGTGCTAGACCAACGGGACTCACTGGTGGCTACACCTTC.

The sample holds a few counts of this clonotype. The chain combines TRBV20-1 with TRBJ2-3; no clear D. This CDR3 contains 15 residues. V shed 5 bases and J shed 0 bases, with 15 bases lying between them. Germline V gene data show CDR1 as DFQATT and CDR2 as SNEGSKA (reference sequence). The CDR3 region is CSAPRSAVSTDTQYF. CDR3 sequence (DNA): TGCAGTGCTCCCCGGTCCGCCGTGAGCACAGATACGCAGTATTTT.

The chain employs TRBV5-1 and TRBJ2-7; D not certain. CDR1 SGHRS and CDR2 YFSETQ come from the germline V gene. This CDR3 contains 13 residues. Trimming shortened V by 4 bases and J by 4 bases, and 12 bases separated the two germline ends. The chain's CDR3 is CASSAWAGYEQYF. The CDR3 DNA reads TGCGCCAGCAGCGCGTGGGCCGGGTACGAGCAGTACTTC.

The V gene is TRBV2, the J gene TRBJ2-5, with D possibly being TRBD2 (5 bases). Germline values: CDR1 SNHLY, CDR2 FYNNEI. V lost 6 bases and J 2 bases, leaving 16 bases between the germline ends. This CDR3 is built from 15 residues. CDR3 region: CASSRGIGWQETQYF. In DNA form, the CDR3 reads TGTGCCAGCAGCCGAGGGATAGGGTGGCAAGAGACCCAGTACTTC. The entire variable domain, with the rest obtained from reference TRBV2 and TRBJ2-5, is as follows: EPEVTQTPSHQVTQMGQEVILRCVPISNHLYFYWYRQILGQKVEFLVSFYNNEISEKSEIFDDQFSVERPDGSNFTLKIRSTKLEDSAMYFCASSRGIGWQETQYFGPGTRLLVL.

The rearrangement joins TRBV29-1 to TRBJ1-1, with 9 bases matching TRBD1. J gave up 3 bases and V 3 bases, and 2 bases lay outside the gene matches. CDR3 length: 13 amino acids. Per germline, CDR1 SQVTM and CDR2 ANQGSEA. The CDR3 loop is CSVEGQGYTEAFF. CDR3 nucleotide sequence: TGCAGCGTTGAGGGACAGGGATACACTGAAGCTTTCTTT.

This clonotype turned up a few times. The chain employs TRBV7-6 and TRBJ2-3; D is uncertain. The germline CDR1 and CDR2 sequences are SGHVS and FNYEAQ. The V gene lost 3 bases and the J gene lost 5 bases, with 9 bases spanning the gap. CDR3 length: 13 residues. CDR3 coding DNA: TGTGCCAGCAGCTTCACCCACCAAGATACGCAGTATTTT. Translating it yields CASSFTHQDTQYF.

The chain is built from TRBV7-8 and TRBJ1-3; D ambiguous. The V end lost 5 bases, the J end lost 4 bases, and 15 bases lay between the germline ends. The length of the CDR3 is 15 residues. Germline assignment: CDR1 SGHVS and CDR2 FQNEAQ. CDR3 sequence reads: CASSPRTARGNTIYF. CDR3 sequence (DNA): TGTGCCAGCAGCCCCCGGACGGCTCGGGGAAACACCATATATTTT.

The sample holds a few counts of this clonotype. The V gene is TRBV28, the J gene TRBJ1-2, with 9 nucleotides matching TRBD1. CDR1 MDHEN and CDR2 SYDVKM come from the germline V gene. This CDR3 is 14 amino acids long. V trimming: 4 bases; J trimming: 8 bases; junction bases outside the gene matches: 8. The CDR3 region has the DNA TGTGCCAGCAGTTCGGGACAGGGAAGTGGCGGCTACACCTTC. As protein: CASSSGQGSGGYTF.

This clonotype has just a few counts. The chain couples TRBV6-2 or TRBV6-3 to TRBJ2-5, with 8 bases identical to TRBD1. J was trimmed by 1 base and V by 2 bases; bases with no gene match: 9. The CDR3 covers 17 residues. Germline V gene lookup returns CDR1 MNHEY and CDR2 SVGEGT. CDR3 loop: CASSYRRTGGFQETQYF. The DNA for the CDR3 is TGTGCCAGCAGTTACCGCCGAACAGGGGGTTTCCAAGAGACCCAGTACTTC.

This clonotype was counted many times. CDR3 residues: CASSLSLGGAFF. The DNA of the CDR3 is TGTGCCAGCAGTCTCTCGTTAGGCGGAGCTTTCTTT. V is TRBV6-2 or TRBV6-3 and J is TRBJ1-1; D is undetermined. The V end was cut by 5 bases, the J end by 10 bases, with 14 bases between. The CDR3 totals 12 residues. Germline V gene sequence: CDR1 MNHEY, CDR2 SVGEGT.

This clonotype was observed a handful of times. The rearrangement joins TRBV4-1 to TRBJ2-2; D is undetermined. Trimming took off 3 bases at V and 2 bases at J, with 7 bases between the two ends. The CDR3 sequence is 14 residues long. CDR1 is MGHRA, CDR2 YSYEKL, per germline. The CDR3 spells CASSHDTNTGELFF. The CDR3 DNA is TGCGCCAGCAGCCATGACACTAACACCGGGGAGCTGTTTTTT.

This clonotype was seen only a few times. The rearrangement links TRBV18 to TRBJ1-5; 7 positions agree with TRBD1. The CDR3 runs to 16 residues. CDR1 is KGHSH and CDR2 is LQKENI in the germline V gene. J was trimmed by 0 bases and V by 6 bases; bases with no gene match: 8. This CDR3 reads CASSPDRDYSNQPQHF. CDR3 nucleotides: TGTGCCAGCTCCCCTGACAGGGATTATAGCAATCAGCCCCAGCATTTT.

The V gene is TRBV28, the J gene TRBJ2-3; possible D gene TRBD1, 5 bases. V was trimmed by 6 bases and J by 1 base, leaving 14 bases between them. Germline CDR1 and CDR2: MDHEN and SYDVKM. This CDR3 has 15 residues. CDR3 DNA sequence: TGTGCCAGCAGCCGTCAGGGAACTGGCACAGATACGCAGTATTTT. Translation gives CASSRQGTGTDTQYF.

The genes are TRBV29-1 and TRBJ2-5; D not resolved. This CDR3 has 14 amino acids. Germline assignment: CDR1 SQVTM and CDR2 ANQGSEA. V gave up 4 bases and J gave up 2 bases, with 14 bases separating them. CDR3: CSVVPGHEQETQYF. The CDR3 coding sequence is TGCAGCGTTGTCCCCGGTCACGAACAAGAGACCCAGTACTTC.

At least ten counts were recorded for this clonotype. The chain uses TRBV5-6 and TRBJ2-5; unclear D gene. The CDR3 extends over 12 amino acids. CDR1 is SGHDT, CDR2 YYEEEE, per germline. Trimming removed 2 bases at V and 7 bases at J, with 9 bases between. CDR3 protein: CASSLDLVTQYF. DNA of the CDR3: TGTGCCAGCAGCTTAGACTTGGTGACCCAGTACTTC.

The rearrangement joins TRBV28 to TRBJ2-5, with TRBD2 matching 9 bases. The J segment lost 4 bases and the V segment lost 6 bases, leaving 3 bases of the junction unmatched. The germline V gene has CDR1 MDHEN and CDR2 SYDVKM. The CDR3 covers 13 residues. In nucleotides, the CDR3 is TGTGCCAGCAGCACTAGCGGGCCAGAGACCCAGTACTTC. It specifies CASSTSGPETQYF.

The chain joins TRBV12-3 or TRBV12-4 to TRBJ2-1; TRBD2 is a possible D gene (6 bases). The CDR3 has 13 amino acids. Trimming pared 1 base from V and 8 bases from J, leaving 9 bases between. The CDR3 loop reads CASSLDTGDEQFF. CDR3 nucleotides: TGTGCCAGCAGTTTAGATACGGGGGATGAGCAGTTCTTC.

This rearrangement joins TRBV28 to TRBJ2-7, with TRBD1 matching 8 bases. V shed 11 bases and J 2 bases; nucleotides not matched to a gene: 5. This CDR3 comprises 12 residues. CDR1 is MDHEN, CDR2 SYDVKM, per germline. CDR3 amino acids: CASRGQAYEQYF. CDR3 DNA: TGTGCCTCCAGGGGACAGGCCTACGAGCAGTACTTC. Full variable domain (missing parts from reference TRBV28 and TRBJ2-7): DVKVTQSSRYLVKRTGEKVFLECVQDMDHENMFWYRQDPGLGLRLIYFSYDVKMKEKGDIPEGYSVSREKKERFSLILESASTNQTSMYLCASRGQAYEQYFGPGTRLTVT.

This clonotype has more than one count but fewer than ten. The chain couples TRBV11-3 to TRBJ2-5, with TRBD1 as a possible D gene (6 bases). V lost 1 base, J lost 0 bases, and 9 bases lay in between. CDR3 length equals 15 residues. Germline lookup yields CDR1 SGHNT and CDR2 YENEEA. CDR3 loop: CASSLGAGDQETQYF. The DNA for the CDR3 is TGTGCCAGCAGCTTAGGGGCAGGGGACCAAGAGACCCAGTACTTC. Variable domain in full (rest from reference TRBV11-3 and TRBJ2-5): EAGVVQSPRYKIIEKKQPVAFWCNPISGHNTLYWYLQNLGQGPELLIRYENEEAVDDSQLPKDRFSAERLKGVDSTLKIQPAELGDSAVYLCASSLGAGDQETQYFGPGTRLLVL.

The table lists this clonotype with many counts. The rearrangement joins TRBV7-9 to TRBJ2-3; D is undetermined. V lost 1 base to trimming and J lost 6 bases, with 5 bases between them. The germline V gene has CDR1 SEHNR and CDR2 FQNEAQ (reference sequence). There are 12 residues in the CDR3. The CDR3 nucleotides read TGTGCCAGCAGCTTAGTGGCGGATACGCAGTATTTT. Translating it yields CASSLVADTQYF.

This clonotype has more than one count but fewer than ten. The chain recombines TRBV4-1 with TRBJ1-2; possibly TRBD1 for D (5 bases). With 2 bases removed from V and 4 bases from J, the gap between germline ends came to 14 bases. CDR1 MGHRA and CDR2 YSYEKL come from the germline V gene. The CDR3 extends over 15 amino acids. For the CDR3, the DNA is TGCGCCAGCAGCCAACCGACAAGGGGAATCTATGGCTACACCTTC. Translated: CASSQPTRGIYGYTF.

This clonotype occurred a few times. V usage is TRBV7-9 and J usage is TRBJ2-2; unclear D gene. Germline V CDR1 and CDR2: SEHNR, FQNEAQ (reference sequence). The CDR3 extends over 12 amino acids. V was trimmed by 3 bases and J by 5 bases, leaving 4 bases between them. For the CDR3, the DNA is TGTGCCAGCAGCTTCCGGACCGGGGAGCTGTTTTTT. Its translation: CASSFRTGELFF. The full variable domain, its missing parts supplied by reference TRBV7-9 and TRBJ2-2, is DTGVSQNPRHKITKRGQNVTFRCDPISEHNRLYWYRQTLGQGPEFLTYFQNEAQLEKSRLLSDRFSAERPKGSFSTLEIQRTEQGDSAMYLCASSFRTGELFFGEGSRLTVL.

This clonotype appeared a few times. The chain carries TRBV7-2 and TRBJ2-5; D ambiguous. Trimming shortened V by 5 bases and J by 0 bases, and 10 bases separated the two germline ends. From germline, CDR1 is SGHTA and CDR2 FQGNSA. CDR3 length equals 14 residues. CDR3 loop: CASSPSRNQETQYF. DNA for the CDR3: TGTGCCAGCAGCCCAAGTAGGAACCAAGAGACCCAGTACTTC.

This clonotype was detected only a few times. The chain links TRBV6-5 to TRBJ1-6; D ambiguous. V lost 0 bases and J lost 6, with 9 bases in between. The CDR3 is made up of 15 amino acids. Germline lookup yields CDR1 MNHEY and CDR2 SVGAGI. The CDR3 DNA sequence: TGTGCCAGCAGTTACTCCCAGACTTTTAATTCACCCCTCCACTTT. It specifies CASSYSQTFNSPLHF.

Only a few counts were recorded for this clonotype. The V and J genes are TRBV29-1 and TRBJ2-3; TRBD2 might be the D (6 bases). The CDR3 runs 13 residues. V lost 3 bases to trimming and J lost 5 bases, with 12 bases between them. Germline V CDR1 and CDR2: SQVTM, ANQGSEA. CDR3 in DNA: TGCAGCGTTGATGGGGCAGCGGGAGATACGCAGTATTTT. Protein: CSVDGAAGDTQYF.

The chain uses TRBV4-2 and TRBJ1-6; tentative D call: TRBD1 (6 bases). Germline assignment: CDR1 LGHNA and CDR2 YNFKEQ. This CDR3 comprises 14 residues. V was clipped by 4 bases and J by 3 bases, with 7 bases between them. This CDR3 is CASSPRGYNSPLHF. In nucleotides, the CDR3 is TGTGCCAGCAGCCCCAGGGGCTATAATTCACCCCTCCACTTT.

The chain couples TRBV6-5 to TRBJ1-4; weak D call: TRBD1 (6 bases). Germline V gene lookup returns CDR1 MNHEY and CDR2 SVGAGI. This CDR3 has 16 residues. V shed 0 bases and J shed 6 bases, with 14 bases lying between them. CDR3 loop: CASSYSQGPFYEKLFF. The CDR3 DNA reads as TGTGCCAGCAGTTACTCTCAGGGGCCTTTTTATGAAAAACTGTTTTTT.

J is TRBJ2-6 and V is TRBV28, with D perhaps given as TRBD1 or TRBD2 (6 bases each). Germline CDR1 and CDR2: MDHEN and SYDVKM. This CDR3 comprises 14 residues. Trimming removed 10 bases from V and 4 bases from J, with 14 bases in between. CDR3 in amino acids: CATNGGPGANVLTF. In DNA, the CDR3 is TGTGCCACCAACGGGGGCCCGGGGGCCAACGTCCTGACTTTC.

This clonotype occurred a few times. The chain uses TRBV20-1 and TRBJ2-2; 9 nucleotides match TRBD2. Unmatched junction bases numbered 6, after V lost 2 bases and J lost 5 bases. The CDR3 has 15 residues. From germline, CDR1 is DFQATT and CDR2 SNEGSKA (reference sequence). The CDR3 nucleotides are TGCAGTGCTAGATGGACTAGCGCAGGGACCGGGGAGCTGTTTTTT. It specifies CSARWTSAGTGELFF.

At least ten counts were recorded for this clonotype. The chain uses TRBV28 and TRBJ2-1, with 10 bases matching TRBD2. The CDR3 is 15 residues long. V lost 6 bases, J lost 4 bases, and 6 bases stayed unmatched. CDR1 is MDHEN, CDR2 SYDVKM, per germline. The CDR3 nucleotides read TGTGCCAGCAGGCAGCGGGGGGGAAATTACAATGAGCAGTTCTTC. It is translated as CASRQRGGNYNEQFF.